Presented here are 10 T cell receptor beta chains from one specimen sequenced in a study of CD8 T cells in ankylosing spondylitis. Regarding the study as a whole: It appeared that ankylosing spondylitis blood was characterized by a TCR beta motif of under ten highly homologous variants.

Each CDR3 protein is one row after TCRdb ran MiXCR on the 5' RACE reads. This repertoire shows about 450,000 distinct CDR3 sequences, around 26% found once; its top ten account for roughly 0.9%. Antigens for these TCRs are unknown. The sequenced sample was blood, either unsorted or a sorted T cell fraction (not recorded which). These receptors were collected from a male donor with ankylosing spondylitis.

This clonotype was seen only a few times. This rearrangement joins TRBV5-1 to TRBJ2-5; 8 nucleotides line up with TRBD1. With V trimmed by 2 bases and J by 5 bases, 14 bases remained unmatched. Germline-derived CDR1 and CDR2 are SGHRS and YFSETQ. The CDR3 runs 17 residues. The CDR3 loop reads CASSLLPGGAFSETQYF. CDR3 nucleotide sequence: TGCGCCAGCAGCTTACTCCCAGGGGGCGCGTTTAGTGAGACCCAGTACTTC.

The J gene is TRBJ2-1, the V gene TRBV15; 10 bases agree with TRBD2. With V trimmed by 3 bases and J by 0 bases, 8 bases remained unmatched. Germline assignment: CDR1 LNHNV and CDR2 YYDKDF (reference sequence). This CDR3 spans 18 amino acids. CDR3: CATSSVIAGGSSYNEQFF. The CDR3 DNA sequence: TGTGCCACCAGCAGCGTTATAGCGGGAGGTAGCTCCTACAATGAGCAGTTCTTC.

The chain links TRBV11-3 to TRBJ1-6; D remains ambiguous. Germline assignment: CDR1 SGHNT and CDR2 YENEEA. The CDR3 extends over 15 amino acids. V gave up 0 bases and J gave up 7 bases, with 10 bases separating them. The CDR3 loop reads CASSLEARGNSPLHF. CDR3 coding DNA: TGTGCCAGCAGCTTAGAGGCTAGAGGGAATTCACCCCTCCACTTT.

The V gene is TRBV6-6, the J gene TRBJ2-5; D remains ambiguous. This CDR3 is 13 amino acids long. CDR1 is MNHNY and CDR2 is SVGAGI in the germline V gene (reference sequence). The V end was cut by 2 bases, the J end by 5 bases, with 9 bases between. The CDR3 DNA reads TGTGCCAGCAGTTACCCCTTTTGGGAGACCCAGTACTTC. Its translation is CASSYPFWETQYF.

The chain couples TRBV24-1 to TRBJ2-1; the match to TRBD2 covers 13 bases. Germline lookup yields CDR1 KGHDR and CDR2 SFDVKD. The V and J ends lost 4 bases and 9 bases, in that order; junction bases with no gene match: 8. CDR3 length equals 16 residues. The CDR3 sequence: CATSDPRTSGSSEQFF. Written as DNA, the CDR3 is TGTGCCACCAGTGACCCAAGGACTAGCGGGAGTAGTGAGCAGTTCTTC.

This chain joins TRBV5-1 and TRBJ1-2; a possible D gene is TRBD1 (5 bases). Germline CDR1 SGHRS, CDR2 YFSETQ. V lost 4 bases, J lost 7 bases, and 17 bases lay in between. The CDR3 contains 14 residues. CDR3 sequence (DNA): TGCGCCAGCAGCGGGGGGGATCTCAGCTTTGGCTACACCTTC. It specifies CASSGGDLSFGYTF.

The gene calls are TRBV9 and TRBJ2-7, with D perhaps being TRBD1 or TRBD2 (5 bases each). Trimming shortened V by 2 bases and J by 6 bases, and 15 bases separated the two germline ends. The CDR3 length is 14 residues. Germline CDR1 reads SGDLS; CDR2 reads YYNGEE. The CDR3 here is CASSVSGTAREQYF. DNA for the CDR3: TGTGCCAGCAGCGTTTCCGGGACCGCGCGCGAGCAGTACTTC.

The chain employs TRBV5-1 and TRBJ1-6, with D possibly being TRBD1 (6 bases). V was pared by 1 base and J by 5 bases, with 13 bases between. This CDR3 comprises 16 residues. Germline values: CDR1 SGHRS, CDR2 YFSETQ. The CDR3 sequence is CASSLRAGDNNSPLHF. For the CDR3, the DNA is TGCGCCAGCAGCTTGAGGGCAGGGGATAATAATTCACCCCTCCACTTT.

This clonotype was recorded at least ten times. The V gene is TRBV12-3 or TRBV12-4, the J gene TRBJ2-5; 7 positions agree with TRBD2. The CDR3 totals 14 residues. Germline trimming cut 4 bases from V and 0 bases from J; bases unmatched to any gene: 2. The CDR3 DNA sequence: TGTGCCAGCAGTTACAGCGGGAACCAAGAGACCCAGTACTTC. It is translated as CASSYSGNQETQYF.

This clonotype was detected only a few times. This chain links TRBV20-1 with TRBJ2-3; D is possibly TRBD2 (5 bases). Trimming pared 3 bases from V and 4 bases from J, leaving 11 bases between. CDR3 size: 13 residues. Germline-derived CDR1 and CDR2 are DFQATT and SNEGSKA (reference sequence). The CDR3 loop reads CSASLPGSDTQYF. In nucleotides, the CDR3 is TGCAGTGCTAGTTTACCGGGGTCAGATACGCAGTATTTT.